The 28 T cell receptor beta chains in this list originate from one sample, sequenced in a study. Via MiXCR, TCRdb re-called the 5' RACE reads, giving one row per CDR3 protein. This table holds 20,000 to 25,000 distinct CDR3 sequences, about 31% found once. Material: tumor-infiltrating naive CD4+ T cells sorted from the breast tumor. As to subset: naive CD4+ T cells, CD4+CD45RA+CD25-. All receptors come from a female donor with breast cancer.

Turning to this clonotype: A read error may produce the germline difference seen at one junction end. The rearrangement joins TRBV20-1 to TRBJ2-2; D is possibly TRBD2 (5 bases). The CDR3 has 14 amino acids. The germline CDR1 and CDR2 sequences are DFQATT and SNEGSKA (reference sequence). DNA for the CDR3: TGCAGCGCTAGAGATAAAGGAGAGGGCGGGGAGCTGTTTTTT. It encodes CSARDKGEGGELFF.

This chain connects TRBV4-1 to TRBJ2-7; 8 bases are shared with TRBD2. The germline CDR1 and CDR2 sequences are MGHRA and YSYEKL. J gave up 1 base and V 5 bases, and 4 bases lay outside the gene matches. The CDR3 sequence is 14 residues long. The CDR3 DNA reads as TGCGCCAGCAGCGTGAGCGGGAGATCCTACGAGCAGTACTTC. Amino acids: CASSVSGRSYEQYF.

The CDR3 is CATSPRDSYYEQYF. The CDR3 nucleotides read TGTGCCACCAGTCCTCGGGACAGCTACTACGAGCAGTACTTC. V usage is TRBV24-1 and J usage is TRBJ2-7; 7 positions match TRBD1. Trimming removed 6 bases from V and 3 bases from J; junction bases left unmatched: 7. The CDR3 contains 14 residues. Germline V gene sequence: CDR1 KGHDR, CDR2 SFDVKD.

A word on this clonotype: Just one base apart from a much larger clone, this may be a read error. J is TRBJ2-4 and V is TRBV7-2; 12 bases align to TRBD2. This CDR3 is built from 16 residues. Germline CDR1 SGHTA, CDR2 FQGNSA. CDR3 sequence reads: CVSSFRTSGIINIQYF. The CDR3 region has the DNA TGTGTCAGCAGCTTCCGGACTAGCGGGATAATAAACATTCAGTACTTC.

The chain combines TRBV12-3 or TRBV12-4 with TRBJ1-1, with TRBD1 identical over 7 bases. The CDR3 covers 14 residues. Losses at the gene ends were 6 bases for V and 1 base for J; bases not matched to a gene: 5. The CDR3 nucleotides read TGTGCCAGCAGCCTGGACAGGACGAACACTGAAGCTTTCTTT. Its translation: CASSLDRTNTEAFF.

With regard to this clonotype: This could be a read error, since a much larger clone is one nucleotide away. The genes are TRBV30 and TRBJ2-5; weak D call: TRBD2 (6 bases). The CDR3 contains 13 residues. CDR1 and CDR2 from the germline V gene are GTSNPN and SVGIG (reference sequence). The CDR3 DNA sequence: TGTGCCCGGAGTGGAGGGCAGGCAGAGACCCAGTACTTC. It encodes CARSGGQAETQYF.

This clonotype is medium-sized within its sample. The CDR3 reads CASSLELSGVQFF. CDR3 DNA sequence: TGTGCCAGCAGCTTAGAGCTTAGCGGGGTCCAGTTCTTC. The V call is TRBV7-8, the J call TRBJ2-1; 8 nucleotides match TRBD2. The CDR3 spans 13 residues. V was pared by 1 base and J by 13 bases, with 6 bases of the junction left unmatched. Germline lookup yields CDR1 SGHVS and CDR2 FQNEAQ.

This clonotype was detected only a few times. V usage is TRBV6-5 and J usage is TRBJ1-1; tentative D call: TRBD1 (6 bases). Germline CDR1 is MNHEY and CDR2 is SVGAGI. This CDR3 is 15 amino acids long. V lost 5 bases, J lost 1 base, and 14 bases lay in between. The CDR3 reads CASSAAGARNTEAFF. In nucleotides, the CDR3 is TGTGCCAGCAGTGCCGCAGGGGCGAGGAACACTGAAGCTTTCTTT.

This clonotype has a count of ten or more. For the CDR3, the DNA is TGTGCCAGCAGCTTAGAGCCTGCCCAGCCCCAGCATTTT. It is translated as CASSLEPAQPQHF. The chain has TRBV7-6 and TRBJ1-5, with D unresolved. The CDR3 covers 13 residues. The germline gives CDR1 SGHVS, CDR2 FNYEAQ. The V end was cut by 1 base, the J end by 7 bases, with 8 bases between.

The sample holds one count of this clonotype. A much larger clone lies a single base off, so this may be a read error. The rearrangement joins TRBV12-3 or TRBV12-4 to TRBJ1-5; D is unresolved. This CDR3 comprises 12 residues. V lost 5 bases and J 4 bases, leaving 6 bases between the germline ends. CDR3 region: CASSIPNQPQHF. As DNA, the CDR3 is TGTGCCAGCAGTATACCTAATCAGCCCCAGCATTTT.

As to this clonotype: A much larger clone sits a single nucleotide away, making a read error possible. This rearrangement joins TRBV5-1 to TRBJ1-2; a weak D match, TRBD1 (5 bases). CDR1 is SGHRS and CDR2 is YFSETQ in the germline V gene. This CDR3 is 14 amino acids long. V was pared by 0 bases and J by 8 bases, with 14 bases between. The CDR3, as DNA: TGCGCCAGCAGCTTGGCAGGGACTTTTTGGGGCTACACCTTC. As protein: CASSLAGTFWGYTF.

CDR3 region: CASSYSGRPGLAGNTDTQYF. The CDR3 DNA reads as TGTGCCAGCAGTTACTCGGGACGTCCGGGACTAGCGGGGAACACAGATACGCAGTATTTT. The gene calls are TRBV6-5 and TRBJ2-3; 13 bases map to TRBD2. Germline V gives CDR1 MNHEY, CDR2 SVGAGI. The CDR3 runs to 20 residues. V trimming: 0 bases; J trimming: 2 bases; junction bases outside the gene matches: 11.

This sequence joins TRBV5-1 and TRBJ2-1; 9 bases are a match to TRBD1. The CDR3 spans 15 residues. The V and J ends lost 4 bases and 4 bases, in that order; junction bases with no gene match: 6. Germline CDR1 SGHRS, CDR2 YFSETQ. The CDR3 sequence is CASSLGGTGYNEQFF. In nucleotides, the CDR3 is TGCGCCAGCAGCCTGGGGGGGACAGGGTACAATGAGCAGTTCTTC.

This clonotype was found a few times. The J gene is TRBJ1-1, the V gene TRBV25-1; 7 nucleotides align to TRBD1. V gave up 4 bases and J gave up 1 base; unmatched junction bases: 6. Germline V gene sequence: CDR1 MGHDK, CDR2 SYGVNS. This CDR3 is 15 amino acids long. CDR3 in DNA: TGTGCCAGCAGTGCACAGAGACAGGGGAACACTGAAGCTTTCTTT. This translates into CASSAQRQGNTEAFF.

This clonotype was picked up a small number of times. The genes are TRBV19 and TRBJ1-5; no firm D call. Deletions cut 10 bases from V and 0 bases from J, with 7 bases between. CDR3 length: 12 amino acids. CDR1 LNHDA and CDR2 SQIVND come from the germline V gene (reference sequence). The CDR3 nucleotides read TGTGCCACCAGACATAGCAATCAGCCCCAGCATTTT. It specifies CATRHSNQPQHF.

This clonotype was detected once. A much larger clone differs from this one at a single base, so this may be a read error. J is TRBJ2-5 and V is TRBV7-2, with unresolved D. This CDR3 has 14 residues. CDR1 and CDR2 from the germline V gene are SGHTA and FQGNSA. The CDR3 bases are TGTGCCAGCAGCCCGCCCAGGCAAACAGAGACCAAGCACTTC. Translation gives CASSPPRQTETKHF.

This clonotype was seen only a few times. The chain has TRBV24-1 and TRBJ2-1; D gene unclear. This CDR3 region has 16 residues. V was cut by 4 bases and J by 0 bases, with 12 bases left in between. CDR1 KGHDR and CDR2 SFDVKD come from the germline V gene. The CDR3 DNA reads as TGTGCCACCAGTGACGCTATTGGAAGCTCCTACAATGAGCAGTTCTTC. It translates to CATSDAIGSSYNEQFF.

The CDR3 loop reads CSATRAASGRNEQFF. The CDR3 DNA reads as TGCAGTGCTACGCGTGCGGCTAGCGGGAGGAATGAGCAGTTCTTC. The rearrangement links TRBV20-1 to TRBJ2-1, with 11 bases matching TRBD2. This CDR3 is built from 15 residues. The germline gives CDR1 DFQATT, CDR2 SNEGSKA (reference sequence). The ends lost 4 bases at V and 7 bases at J; junction bases unmatched: 9.

This clonotype was counted many times. V usage is TRBV5-5 and J usage is TRBJ2-5; 7 positions match TRBD1. Germline CDR1 and CDR2: SGHKS and YYEKEE (reference sequence). The CDR3 runs 15 residues. Trimming cost V 3 bases and J 2 bases; bases outside gene matches: 7. The CDR3 is CASSWTGTDQETQYF. As DNA, the CDR3 is TGTGCCAGCAGCTGGACCGGGACAGATCAAGAGACCCAGTACTTC.

This clonotype has a count of ten or more. J is TRBJ1-5 and V is TRBV6-5; D is perhaps TRBD1 (5 bases). The CDR3 has 13 amino acids. Germline V lookup: CDR1 MNHEY, CDR2 SVGAGI. The V end was cut by 7 bases, the J end by 5 bases, with 12 bases between. The CDR3 nucleotides are TGTGCCAGCAAGGGGACCCGGGATCAGCCCCAGCATTTT. Translation gives CASKGTRDQPQHF.

This clonotype was counted many times. V and J are TRBV6-5 and TRBJ1-6, with D possibly matching TRBD1 (6 bases). The ends were cut back, 0 bases at V and 7 bases at J, with 13 bases in the middle. The CDR3 contains 16 residues. CDR1 is MNHEY, CDR2 SVGAGI, per germline. The CDR3 loop is CASSYSWGRPNSPLHF. The CDR3 nucleotides are TGTGCCAGCAGTTACTCTTGGGGGCGCCCGAATTCACCCCTCCACTTT.

Note on this clonotype: One end of the junction fails to match germline, which may point to a read error. The chain recombines TRBV7-8 with TRBJ1-3; D is possibly TRBD1 (6 bases). This CDR3 region has 17 residues. The germline V gene encodes CDR1 SGHVS and CDR2 FQNEAQ. The CDR3 sequence is CANSLGGGVLSGNTIYF. The CDR3 bases are TGTGCCAACAGCTTAGGGGGTGGGGTGCTGTCTGGAAACACCATATATTTT.

The chain recombines TRBV10-3 with TRBJ1-1; D may be TRBD1 (5 bases). CDR1 and CDR2 (germline): ENHRY, SYGVKD. V was trimmed by 7 bases and J by 1 base, leaving 10 bases between them. This CDR3 comprises 13 residues. Here the CDR3 reads CAITPGTNTEAFF. DNA for the CDR3: TGTGCCATCACGCCAGGGACGAACACTGAAGCTTTCTTT.

This clonotype has at least ten counts. This rearrangement joins TRBV9 to TRBJ2-7, with D possibly matching TRBD2 (7 bases). From germline, CDR1 is SGDLS and CDR2 YYNGEE. The CDR3 has 16 amino acids. V was clipped by 4 bases and J by 6 bases, with 23 bases between them. The CDR3 DNA reads TGTGCCAGCAGCCGAAAGGGGGGGGGCGCAATCGGCGAGCAGTACTTC. Translation gives CASSRKGGGAIGEQYF. The full variable domain, rest sourced from reference TRBV9 and TRBJ2-7, is DSGVTQTPKHLITATGQRVTLRCSPRSGDLSVYWYQQSLDQGLQFLIQYYNGEERAKGNILERFSAQQFPDLHSELNLSSLELGDSALYFCASSRKGGGAIGEQYFGPGTRLTVT.

The rearrangement joins TRBV20-1 to TRBJ1-5; no definite D call. The CDR3 runs to 15 residues. Trimming cost V 5 bases and J 6 bases, with 20 bases left between them. Germline V lookup: CDR1 DFQATT, CDR2 SNEGSKA (reference sequence). As DNA, the CDR3 is TGCAGTGCTCGAACTTCTTCGACATTAGGTCAGCCCCAGCATTTT. Amino acid sequence: CSARTSSTLGQPQHF.

This clonotype was detected ten times or more. The rearrangement links TRBV7-2 to TRBJ2-7, with TRBD2 matching over 7 bases. CDR1 and CDR2 from the germline V gene are SGHTA and FQGNSA. After removal of 1 base from V and 0 bases from J, the junction contained 9 bases not matched to a gene. The CDR3 is made up of 17 amino acids. CDR3 sequence: CASSLGEGRIGSYEQYF. DNA of the CDR3: TGTGCCAGCAGCTTAGGGGAGGGCCGTATTGGCTCCTACGAGCAGTACTTC.

As concerns this clonotype: This may stem from a read error, because a much larger clone lies one nucleotide away. The CDR3 nucleotides read TGTGCCAGCAGCGAAGGTAGCGGGACTAACAATGAGCAGTTCTTC. Translated, it gives CASSEGSGTNNEQFF. The rearrangement joins TRBV7-3 to TRBJ2-1; 8 positions match TRBD2. This CDR3 spans 15 amino acids. V trimming: 5 bases; J trimming: 5 bases; junction bases outside the gene matches: 8. CDR1 is SGHTA, CDR2 FQGTGA, per germline.

Details on this clonotype: At one end, the junction sequence differs from germline, possibly due to a read error. This rearrangement joins TRBV12-3 or TRBV12-4 to TRBJ2-2, with D perhaps given as TRBD1 or TRBD2 (5 bases each). This CDR3 has 18 residues. CDR3: CASWGEHDSSVNTGELSF. The CDR3 coding sequence is TGTGCCAGCTGGGGCGAACACGACTCCTCAGTGAACACCGGGGAGCTGTCTTTT.